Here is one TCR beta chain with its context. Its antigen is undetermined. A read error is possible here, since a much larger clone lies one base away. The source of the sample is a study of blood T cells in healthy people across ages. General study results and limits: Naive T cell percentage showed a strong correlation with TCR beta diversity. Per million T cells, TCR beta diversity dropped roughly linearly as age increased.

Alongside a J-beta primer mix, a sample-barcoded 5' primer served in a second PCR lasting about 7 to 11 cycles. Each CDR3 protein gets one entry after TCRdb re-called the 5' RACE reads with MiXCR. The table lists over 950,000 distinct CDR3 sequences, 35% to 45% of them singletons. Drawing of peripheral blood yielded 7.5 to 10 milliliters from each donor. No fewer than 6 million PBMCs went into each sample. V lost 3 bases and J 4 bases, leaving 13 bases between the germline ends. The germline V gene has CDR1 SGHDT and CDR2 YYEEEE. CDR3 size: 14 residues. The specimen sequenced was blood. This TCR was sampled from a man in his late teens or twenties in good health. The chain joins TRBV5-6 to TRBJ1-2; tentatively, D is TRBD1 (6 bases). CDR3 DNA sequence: TGTGCCAGCAGCTCGGCCGGGGACATCTATGGCTACACCTTC. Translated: CASSSAGDIYGYTF.